This T cell receptor (beta chain) originates from a study of blood T cell repertoires in COVID-19 (dated by TCRdb to about 2020). In terms of the full investigation: Collaborator samples came from the United States, Italy and Spain and covered acute and convalescent phases of COVID-19. The material from the prospective study consisted of cDNA or gDNA derived from T cells, B-cell-depleted T cells, or PBMCs. The dataset comprised deeply sampled blood TCRbeta repertoires from subjects exposed to, actively infected with, or recovered from COVID-19. The repertoires were released in a freely available public database intended as a resource for research on the immune response to SARS-CoV-2. Samples came from the ongoing ImmuneRACE study (first 160 participants) plus 1,254 subjects from 6 global collaborators. Nearly every sample came with metadata listing a de-identified subject ID, COVID-19 status, age in years and sex. Where available, HLA class I and class II types were obtained from metadata supplied by the sample provider rather than from assay-based typing. Overall study outcomes, separate from this receptor: How much clinical and demographic metadata was included differed by source and by participant, and the metadata was provided uncurated.

Concerning this clone itself: No antigen is known for it. Base qualities are not at hand, and no much larger clone is one base apart.

Participants in the prospective study were enrolled through a virtual design, were aged roughly 18 to 95 years, and lived in approximately 24 United States geographic areas. In the prospective study, cohorts were assigned on the basis of participant-reported clinical history obtained from a screening survey and a study questionnaire. Recovered participants in ImmuneRACE Cohort 3 were defined by two consecutive negative NP/OP PCR tests, clearance by a healthcare professional, or resolution of symptoms. Each participant in the prospective study had whole blood, serum and a nasopharyngeal or oropharyngeal swab collected by mobile phlebotomists. Prospective study participants could optionally give additional blood draws and questionnaires over an approximately two-month period. Prospective study blood samples were shipped either frozen or at room temperature before DNA extraction. TCRbeta CDR3 regions were amplified from genomic DNA by means of the immunoSEQ Assay, a bias-controlled multiplex PCR. As for the original processing: The number of nucleated cells in each sample was estimated from the amplification of reference gene primers within the assay. To quantify the absolute abundance of each unique TCRbeta CDR3 rearrangement, sequence reads were collapsed and filtered. For each sample, productive Simpson clonality was calculated as the square root of Simpson's diversity index over productive rearrangements. In TCRdb, the immuneACCESS table is reduced to in-frame sequences with V and J assigned. These tables do not hold every clone; where another copy was compared, an unresolved V gene accounts for under half, and the others remain unexplained. D and trimming come from the DNA, and the V and J calls and clone size come from that table. This sample lists around 300,000 clones; around 85% were detected once. Of the sample, about 2.5% is held by the ten largest clones.

V is shortened by 0 bases, J by 6 bases, and the region joining them spans 12 bases. From its cysteine to its phenylalanine, the CDR3 spans 15 amino acids. Only CDR3 DNA remains: 45 bases, in frame from the first base. The germline V gene yields SGDLS for CDR1 and YYNGEE for CDR2. Sequencing was performed on PBMCs or T cells enriched from blood (not recorded which). Rearrangement joined TRBV9 to TRBJ2-2, with no confident D gene call. The sequence was obtained from a woman aged 45-65 years who had recovered from COVID-19. The DNA is as follows: TGTGCCAGCAGCGTAGAAGTAATTAGTTCCGGGGAGCTGTTTTTT. This codes for CASSVEVISSGELFF.